This passage covers 24 T cell receptor beta chains from one sample sequenced in a study of identical twins. TCRdb reprocessed the 5' RACE reads via MiXCR and lists one record per CDR3 protein. The profile shows about 920,000 distinct CDR3 sequences, roughly 12% of them singletons. The same specimen was also included in a second study, on yellow fever vaccine responses in identical twins.

The sample consisted of PBMCs. The receptors were sampled from a woman aged 18-29 years in good health.

The gene calls are TRBV11-2 and TRBJ2-2; no definite D call. The CDR3 spans 14 residues. The germline gives CDR1 SGHAT, CDR2 FQNNGV. Trimming removed 0 bases at V and 6 bases at J, with 8 bases between. The CDR3 DNA sequence: TGTGCCAGCAGCTTAGATGGCGGTGCCGGGGAGCTGTTTTTT. Its translation: CASSLDGGAGELFF.

This clonotype has a handful of counts. The chain links TRBV20-1 to TRBJ1-1; D uncertain. The V end lost 5 bases, the J end lost 0 bases, and 10 bases lay between the germline ends. There are 13 residues in the CDR3. CDR1 and CDR2 (germline): DFQATT, SNEGSKA (reference sequence). DNA for the CDR3: TGCAGTGCTCCGCATCCCGTGAACACTGAAGCTTTCTTT. Its protein is CSAPHPVNTEAFF.

This clonotype was observed a few times. As DNA, the CDR3 is TGTGCCAGCAGCGTAGAGGCGGGCGGGACAGATACGCAGTATTTT. It encodes CASSVEAGGTDTQYF. This chain uses TRBV9 with TRBJ2-3; D is perhaps TRBD2 (5 bases). Germline CDR1 is SGDLS and CDR2 is YYNGEE. The CDR3 sequence is 15 residues long. V was shortened by 0 bases and J by 3 bases, with 11 bases between the two germline ends.

This clonotype has only a few counts. The V and J genes are TRBV4-2 and TRBJ2-5; 9 bases are shared with TRBD2. With 1 base clipped from V and 4 bases from J, the junction kept 16 bases outside the gene matches. The CDR3 length is 19 residues. Germline loops: CDR1 LGHNA, CDR2 YNFKEQ. The CDR3 reads CASSQGSLAGRQFRETQYF. Written as DNA, the CDR3 is TGTGCCAGCAGCCAAGGTAGCCTAGCGGGGCGACAATTCCGAGAGACCCAGTACTTC.

The chain has TRBV27 and TRBJ2-3; D uncertain. The CDR3 consists of 15 residues. Trimming shortened V by 0 bases and J by 3 bases, and 10 bases separated the two germline ends. Germline CDR1 reads MNHEY; CDR2 reads SMNVEV (reference sequence). The CDR3 nucleotides read TGTGCCAGCAGTTTATCGATCCCCAGAACAGATACGCAGTATTTT. Residues: CASSLSIPRTDTQYF.

The J gene is TRBJ1-2, the V gene TRBV4-1; no reliable D call. The CDR3 has 16 amino acids. The V gene's germline CDR1 is MGHRA and CDR2 YSYEKL. Trimming stripped 0 bases from V and 4 bases from J, with 15 bases between. The chain's CDR3 is CASSQDGQATSYGYTF. DNA for the CDR3: TGCGCCAGCAGCCAAGATGGTCAGGCGACTAGCTATGGCTACACCTTC.

The chain uses TRBV10-3 and TRBJ1-1, with D unclear. Germline CDR1 is ENHRY and CDR2 is SYGVKD. The CDR3 runs 11 residues. The V end lost 7 bases, the J end lost 0 bases, and 3 bases lay between the germline ends. CDR3 amino acids: CAIKMNTEAFF. The DNA for the CDR3 is TGTGCCATCAAGATGAACACTGAAGCTTTCTTT.

The sample holds a few counts of this clonotype. V usage is TRBV5-1 and J usage is TRBJ2-3, with D tentatively TRBD1 or TRBD2 (5 bases each). CDR1 and CDR2 (germline): SGHRS, YFSETQ. Trimming left V 0 bases short and J 2 bases short, with 13 bases between. CDR3 size: 16 residues. The CDR3: CASSLGGSGLTDTQYF. CDR3 nucleotide sequence: TGCGCCAGCAGCTTGGGGGGGTCAGGGCTCACAGATACGCAGTATTTT.

This chain joins TRBV12-3 or TRBV12-4 and TRBJ1-5; unclear D gene. This CDR3 has 15 amino acids. V lost 3 bases, J lost 7 bases, and 16 bases lay in between. The CDR3: CASSFVKGGGQPQHF. The CDR3 coding sequence is TGTGCCAGCAGTTTTGTTAAGGGCGGTGGGCAGCCCCAGCATTTT.

The chain couples TRBV9 to TRBJ2-2, with TRBD2 identical over 10 bases. This CDR3 spans 18 amino acids. The germline V gene encodes CDR1 SGDLS and CDR2 YYNGEE. With V trimmed by 1 base and J by 0 bases, 6 bases remained unmatched. Here the CDR3 DNA reads TGTGCCAGCAGCGTAATTCCTAGCGGGAGCTCGAACACCGGGGAGCTGTTTTTT. Translated: CASSVIPSGSSNTGELFF.

This clonotype was detected only a few times. CDR3 loop: CASSEVGDGSNYGYTF. Here the CDR3 DNA reads TGTGCCAGCAGTGAAGTGGGGGACGGTTCCAACTATGGCTACACCTTC. The V call is TRBV6-1, the J call TRBJ1-2; tentatively, D is TRBD1 (5 bases). CDR1 and CDR2 (germline): MNHNS, SASEGT. V was pared by 1 base and J by 2 bases, with 14 bases between. The CDR3 length is 16 residues.

This clonotype was seen only a few times. V usage is TRBV20-1 and J usage is TRBJ2-7; 9 bases are a match to TRBD1. After removal of 1 base from V and 3 bases from J, the junction contained 1 base not matched to a gene. There are 13 residues in the CDR3. The germline gives CDR1 DFQATT, CDR2 SNEGSKA (reference sequence). The CDR3 here is CSARGDRVYEQYF. CDR3 sequence (DNA): TGCAGTGCTAGAGGGGACAGGGTCTACGAGCAGTACTTC.

The V call is TRBV24-1, the J call TRBJ2-5; TRBD1 aligns across 11 bases. The germline V gene encodes CDR1 KGHDR and CDR2 SFDVKD. Germline trimming cut 2 bases from V and 4 bases from J; bases unmatched to any gene: 14. This CDR3 comprises 19 residues. The CDR3 sequence: CATSDSRPGTGGPRETQYF. The CDR3 DNA is TGTGCCACCAGTGATTCACGTCCCGGGACAGGGGGACCCAGAGAGACCCAGTACTTC.

The DNA for the CDR3 is TGCAGTGCTAGCCGGACAGGGCAGCCCCAGCATTTT. Protein product: CSASRTGQPQHF. V is TRBV20-1 and J is TRBJ1-5, with TRBD1 identical over 8 bases. The CDR3 extends over 12 amino acids. Losses at the gene ends were 3 bases for V and 7 bases for J; bases not matched to a gene: 2. Germline V lookup: CDR1 DFQATT, CDR2 SNEGSKA (reference sequence).

Many counts were recorded for this clonotype. The gene calls are TRBV5-1 and TRBJ2-1, with 11 bases matching TRBD2. After removal of 4 bases from V and 5 bases from J, the junction contained 14 bases not matched to a gene. Looked up from germline, CDR1 is SGHRS and CDR2 is YFSETQ. This CDR3 region has 18 residues. CDR3 DNA sequence: TGCGCCAGCAGCAACAACGGTCCACTAGCGGGAGCCAACAATGAGCAGTTCTTC. It specifies CASSNNGPLAGANNEQFF.

V gene TRBV11-2 combines with J gene TRBJ2-2, with 9 bases matching TRBD2. V was clipped by 1 base and J by 5 bases; unmatched bases: 5. The germline V gene has CDR1 SGHAT and CDR2 FQNNGV. The CDR3 has 16 amino acids. The CDR3 nucleotides read TGTGCCAGCAGCTTAGCTCTAGCGGGAAAAACCGGGGAGCTGTTTTTT. Its protein product is CASSLALAGKTGELFF.

The chain joins TRBV27 to TRBJ2-6, with D possibly TRBD2 on 6 matching bases. V was trimmed by 2 bases and J by 0 bases, leaving 8 bases between them. The V gene's germline CDR1 is MNHEY and CDR2 SMNVEV (reference sequence). The CDR3 covers 16 residues. CDR3 sequence reads: CASSLTGDSGANVLTF. CDR3 in DNA: TGTGCCAGCAGTTTAACGGGGGACTCTGGGGCCAACGTCCTGACTTTC.

This clonotype has at least ten counts. V is TRBV5-6 and J is TRBJ1-1, with D possibly TRBD1 on 6 matching bases. Germline CDR1 is SGHDT and CDR2 is YYEEEE. Trimming stripped 4 bases from V and 1 base from J, with 14 bases between. The CDR3 extends over 15 amino acids. DNA for the CDR3: TGTGCCAGCAGCCTCAGGGGAGGGGGGAACACTGAAGCTTTCTTT. This encodes CASSLRGGGNTEAFF.

This rearrangement joins TRBV20-1 to TRBJ2-1; 9 nucleotides agree with TRBD2. CDR1 is DFQATT and CDR2 is SNEGSKA in the germline V gene (reference sequence). Trimming cost V 0 bases and J 6 bases; bases outside gene matches: 9. The CDR3 is 16 residues long. CDR3 residues: CSARDPLTSGLNEQFF. CDR3 DNA sequence: TGCAGTGCTAGAGATCCCCTGACTAGCGGCCTCAATGAGCAGTTCTTC.

A few counts support this clonotype. V gene TRBV7-9 combines with J gene TRBJ1-6; 8 nucleotides align to TRBD1. V was pared by 4 bases and J by 3 bases, with 5 bases of the junction left unmatched. Germline V gene sequence: CDR1 SEHNR, CDR2 FQNEAQ (reference sequence). CDR3 length: 16 amino acids. CDR3 sequence: CASSSGTGGYNSPLHF. The CDR3 nucleotides read TGTGCCAGCAGCTCAGGGACAGGAGGCTATAATTCACCCCTCCACTTT.

J is TRBJ1-2 and V is TRBV28; 11 bases are a match to TRBD1. The germline gives CDR1 MDHEN, CDR2 SYDVKM. CDR3 length: 16 amino acids. With V trimmed by 2 bases and J by 7 bases, 9 bases remained unmatched. CDR3 sequence reads: CASSLLGQGAPSGYTF. The CDR3 DNA reads TGTGCCAGCAGTTTACTCGGACAGGGGGCGCCTAGTGGCTACACCTTC.

This chain uses TRBV7-6 with TRBJ2-1; D possibly corresponds to TRBD1 (6 bases). The CDR3 runs 16 residues. V dropped 4 bases and J dropped 8 bases, with 21 bases sitting between them. Germline lookup yields CDR1 SGHVS and CDR2 FNYEAQ. The CDR3 coding sequence is TGTGCCAGCAGCTACGGGGACAAGGGGCAAGGGGATGAGCAGTTCTTC. This codes for CASSYGDKGQGDEQFF.

The V call is TRBV7-9, the J call TRBJ1-1; D call uncertain. The CDR3 has 14 residues. CDR1 is SEHNR and CDR2 is FQNEAQ in the germline V gene (reference sequence). The V gene lost 5 bases and the J gene lost 0 bases, with 10 bases spanning the gap. DNA of the CDR3: TGTGCCAGCAGCAATGGACCCTTGAACACTGAAGCTTTCTTT. Translated, it gives CASSNGPLNTEAFF.

Ten or more counts support this clonotype. The CDR3 region is CATSRPRQTVQETQYF. The CDR3 coding sequence is TGTGCCACCAGCAGGCCCAGGCAGACCGTCCAAGAGACCCAGTACTTC. The chain carries TRBV15 and TRBJ2-5; D remains ambiguous. Trimming stripped 3 bases from V and 1 base from J, with 15 bases between. Germline V CDR1 and CDR2: LNHNV, YYDKDF (reference sequence). There are 16 residues in the CDR3.